The text below deals with one T cell receptor beta chain. It lacks a known antigen. Per-nucleotide qualities are absent, and no much larger clonotype sits a single base away. This entry belongs to a study of T cell repertoires in ileal Crohn's disease (dated by TCRdb to between 2018 and 2021). About the full investigation: The median duration of disease was roughly 8.2 years, and at the time of surgery approximately 34% of patients were active smokers. Every patient underwent surgery because of a complication, which was stricturing disease in approximately 61% and penetrating disease in around 39%. About half of the patients received postoperative therapy: about a dozen received thiopurines and around 20 received anti-TNF agents. M6 samples were neoterminal ileum biopsies taken at postoperative colonoscopy. TCR repertoire analysis was performed in approximately 52 Crohn's disease patients drawn from a prospective multicentre cohort. The study was conducted in parallel with a multicentre cohort that was designed to identify predictors of early endoscopic recurrence following ileocolonic resection. A Rutgeerts score higher than i0 was the definition used for endoscopic postoperative recurrence. A total of roughly 170 mucosal samples from 57 patients were sequenced, collected from several sites on the surgical specimen and at postoperative endoscopy.

For commercial TCRB immunosequencing, roughly 0.5 micrograms of biopsy DNA were submitted for each sample. Adaptive Biotechnology amplified CDR3 regions from genomic DNA with a two-step multiplex PCR that controlled for amplification bias. The first PCR used primers for every V and J gene segment; the second PCR added barcodes and Illumina adapters. CDR3 libraries were sequenced using an Illumina instrument. Per the source publication's procedure: Analysis combined the vendor-provided pipelines with custom analysis of raw data in R/Bioconductor under R version 3.3.0. Clonality, which ranges from 0 to 1, was calculated as the inverse of the normalised Shannon entropy across all productive clones. High-frequency clones were defined as the share of the repertoire taken up by the top 100 clones, keeping only clones that passed a 95% confidence test. The Simpson index measured repertoire diversity, and the Morisita-Horn index measured overlap between samples. The table was pulled from immuneACCESS by TCRdb, which kept in-frame rearrangements only. Such tables lose some clones; where checked, under half of the loss comes from unresolved V genes, and the rest has no known cause. The DNA was the basis for D and trimming; V, J and clone size are from that table. The sample includes 9,500 to 15,000 clones, with approximately 78% observed a single time. 9.5% to 13% of the sample comes from the top ten.

The research as a whole found: Postoperative endoscopy was performed at varying times within the first year after surgery, with a median delay of approximately 7 months. More high-frequency clones were carried by sorted CD8 T cells than by CD4 T cells, suggesting that mucosal expansions were mainly CD8. A significantly higher proportion of clonal expansions was observed in active smokers at surgery than in non-smokers (about 25% vs 20%, p=0.02). Endoscopic recurrence was found to be associated with higher high-frequency clone percentages at surgery, and recurrence was observed in all patients with clonality above 26.8% (18/57). Only a subgroup of patients, of unstated size, had mucosal CD4 and CD8 T cells sorted and sequenced.

V gives up 4 bases and J gives up 2 bases, and the segment between their germline ends measures 11 bases. CDR1 and CDR2 were assigned from the germline V gene (reference sequence) as SEHNR and FQNEAQ. Measured from the cysteine to the phenylalanine, the CDR3 is 14 residues long. Only the CDR3 DNA stays, 42 bases, in frame from base 1. The time point tag for this specimen amounts to: neoterminal ileum biopsy at postoperative endoscopy, about 6 months after surgery. Adults with ileal or ileocolonic Crohn's disease for whom ileocolonic resection was indicated were considered eligible. Before DNA extraction, whole ileal mucosal biopsies were kept frozen at -80 degrees C. A TRizol-based method was used to extract genomic DNA from the frozen whole biopsies, and the DNA was quantified with a NanoDrop 2000 spectrophotometer.

Input material: ileal tissue. The clonotype originates from an adult with Crohn's disease. Rearrangement joined TRBV7-9 to TRBJ1-2; no confident D gene assignment can be made. This receptor carries the CDR3 CASSSWAGNYGYTF. The DNA reads as follows: TGTGCCAGCAGCTCGTGGGCAGGCAACTATGGCTACACCTTC. With all but the CDR3 taken from the reference TRBV7-9 and TRBJ1-2 genes, the full variable domain is: DTGVSQNPRHKITKRGQNVTFRCDPISEHNRLYWYRQTLGQGPEFLTYFQNEAQLEKSRLLSDRFSAERPKGSFSTLEIQRTEQGDSAMYLCASSSWAGNYGYTFGSGTRLTVV.